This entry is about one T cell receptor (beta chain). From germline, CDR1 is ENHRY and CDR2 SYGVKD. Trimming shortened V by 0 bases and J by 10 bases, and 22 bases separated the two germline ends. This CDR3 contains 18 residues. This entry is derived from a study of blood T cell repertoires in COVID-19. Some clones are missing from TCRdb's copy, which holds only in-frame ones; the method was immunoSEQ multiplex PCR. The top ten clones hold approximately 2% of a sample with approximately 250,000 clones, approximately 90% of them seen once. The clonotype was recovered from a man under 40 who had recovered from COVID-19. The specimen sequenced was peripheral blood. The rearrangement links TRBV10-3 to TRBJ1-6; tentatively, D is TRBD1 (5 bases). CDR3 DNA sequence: TGTGCCATCAGTGAGTCCCCCGGTCGGGGGGTGATGAGGTCACCCCTCCACTTT. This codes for CAISESPGRGVMRSPLHF.